The clone carrying this T cell receptor beta chain was counted a few times. This entry belongs to a study of T-cell reconstitution after alpha-beta-depleted transplantation in children. Trimming took 7 bases from V and 8 from J; bases not matched to a gene: 9. The CDR3 contains 14 residues. A TCRbeta library incorporating unique molecular identifiers was prepared. From the PCR reads, TCRdb called clonotypes with MiXCR, one entry per CDR3 protein. This table holds almost 400,000 distinct CDR3 sequences, about a fifth found once. The sequence derives from a human donor who donated a stem cell graft to a child with acute myeloid leukemia. The sample consisted of PBMCs from the stem cell graft donor, taken from the stem cell graft. The V call is TRBV12-3 or TRBV12-4, the J call TRBJ2-1, with 9 bases matching TRBD2. This CDR3 reads CASTHPGLAYEQFF. For the CDR3, the DNA is TGTGCCAGCACCCACCCGGGACTAGCTTATGAGCAGTTCTTC.